These 24 T cell receptor beta chains were all obtained from the same sample, sequenced in a study of human T cells and chemical hapten exposure. Time point defined: pre-sensitization, week 0. Treatment described: therapeutic diphenylcyclopropenone sensitization with weekly scalp DPC. TCRdb re-analysed the RACE reads in MiXCR, keeping a single row per CDR3 protein. Counted here are 180,000 or so distinct CDR3 sequences, 25% to 30% occurring once; the ten biggest clones make up 2.9%. The material sequenced was whole blood, taken in connection with sensitization to the hapten diphenylcyclopropenone (DPC). All receptors come from a woman aged 25 to 39 with alopecia areata. Some clones in this sample may be carry-over from other donors' samples.

This clonotype was counted only a few times. This chain connects TRBV7-9 to TRBJ1-3; D remains ambiguous. Trimming pared 8 bases from V and 0 bases from J, leaving 5 bases between. This CDR3 comprises 12 residues. Germline V gene data show CDR1 as SEHNR and CDR2 as FQNEAQ (reference sequence). The CDR3 reads CASASSGNTIYF. The CDR3 bases are TGTGCCAGCGCTAGCTCTGGAAACACCATATATTTT.

This clonotype was seen a handful of times. This sequence joins TRBV12-3 or TRBV12-4 and TRBJ2-2, with a possible D match to TRBD1 (6 bases). This CDR3 spans 13 amino acids. V lost 6 bases to trimming and J lost 6 bases, with 11 bases between them. This CDR3 reads CASRSTGSGELFF. CDR3 sequence (DNA): TGTGCCAGCAGATCTACAGGGTCCGGGGAGCTGTTTTTT.

This chain joins TRBV11-1 and TRBJ2-1; 10 positions agree with TRBD2. Germline-derived CDR1 and CDR2 are SGHAT and FQDESV (reference sequence). The ends lost 2 bases at V and 6 bases at J; junction bases unmatched: 7. The length of the CDR3 is 16 residues. This chain's CDR3 is CASSLPGTSALNEQFF. The CDR3 DNA reads TGTGCCAGCAGCTTACCCGGGACTAGCGCACTCAATGAGCAGTTCTTC.

This clonotype has just a few counts. J is TRBJ2-1 and V is TRBV2, with TRBD1 matching over 8 bases. Germline V gene sequence: CDR1 SNHLY, CDR2 FYNNEI. V lost 11 bases and J lost 4; bases outside the gene matches: 10. This CDR3 spans 14 amino acids. The CDR3 region is CAGQQGGGYNEQFF. For the CDR3, the DNA is TGTGCCGGGCAACAGGGGGGCGGTTACAATGAGCAGTTCTTC.

This clonotype was counted a few times. The chain employs TRBV20-1 and TRBJ2-4, with D possibly being TRBD1 (5 bases). From germline, CDR1 is DFQATT and CDR2 SNEGSKA (reference sequence). Trimming pared 3 bases from V and 3 bases from J, leaving 9 bases between. This CDR3 has 13 residues. The CDR3 reads CSARDMGKNIQYF. The CDR3 DNA reads TGCAGTGCTAGGGACATGGGCAAAAACATTCAGTACTTC.

The sample holds a few counts of this clonotype. This chain links TRBV9 with TRBJ2-1; D might be TRBD1 or TRBD2, each matching 6 bases. This CDR3 is 17 amino acids long. V lost 0 bases and J 2 bases, leaving 15 bases between the germline ends. CDR1 and CDR2 (germline): SGDLS, YYNGEE. CDR3 sequence reads: CASSVGRGRSPYNEQFF. The CDR3 DNA is TGTGCCAGCAGCGTAGGAAGGGGGAGGTCGCCCTACAATGAGCAGTTCTTC.

J is TRBJ1-6 and V is TRBV20-1, with D tentatively TRBD1 (6 bases). The CDR3 sequence is 14 residues long. With 0 bases removed from V and 6 bases from J, the gap between germline ends came to 9 bases. CDR1 DFQATT and CDR2 SNEGSKA come from the germline V gene (reference sequence). The CDR3 DNA sequence: TGCAGTGCTAGAGACCGGACAGTTAATTCACCCCTCCACTTT. It translates to CSARDRTVNSPLHF.

The V call is TRBV29-1, the J call TRBJ2-1, with TRBD2 identical over 8 bases. Trimming removed 7 bases from V and 0 bases from J; junction bases left unmatched: 5. Germline values: CDR1 SQVTM, CDR2 ANQGSEA. CDR3 length: 14 amino acids. DNA of the CDR3: TGCAGCGGTTTAGCGGGGAGCTCCTACAATGAGCAGTTCTTC. It specifies CSGLAGSSYNEQFF.

This clonotype has just a few counts. In DNA form, the CDR3 reads TGTGCCAGCCACAGTTTAGCGGGGGAAAGTAAGCCCCAGCATTTT. Protein sequence: CASHSLAGESKPQHF. This chain links TRBV28 with TRBJ1-5; D may be TRBD1 (5 bases). The CDR3 length is 15 residues. The V end was cut by 8 bases, the J end by 8 bases, with 22 bases between. Germline CDR1 MDHEN, CDR2 SYDVKM.

In this sample, this clonotype turned up a few times. The rearrangement links TRBV29-1 to TRBJ1-1, with D possibly being TRBD1 (5 bases). Germline V gives CDR1 SQVTM, CDR2 ANQGSEA. V lost 3 bases to trimming and J lost 4 bases, with 6 bases between them. This CDR3 comprises 11 residues. The CDR3 reads CSVDGGTEAFF. For the CDR3, the DNA is TGCAGCGTTGACGGGGGCACTGAAGCTTTCTTT.

The chain carries TRBV15 and TRBJ2-2; tentative D call: TRBD1 (7 bases). Germline CDR1 LNHNV, CDR2 YYDKDF (reference sequence). Trimming left V 5 bases short and J 7 bases short, with 17 bases between. The CDR3 extends over 15 amino acids. DNA for the CDR3: TGTGCCACCAGCTGGAGGGGGCGCCGGAGCGGGGAGCTGTTTTTT. This translates into CATSWRGRRSGELFF.

There are a few counts of this clonotype. The V gene is TRBV30, the J gene TRBJ1-1; weak D call: TRBD1 (5 bases). CDR3 size: 13 residues. CDR1 is GTSNPN, CDR2 SVGIG, per germline (reference sequence). The V end lost 7 bases, the J end lost 4 bases, and 16 bases lay between the germline ends. CDR3 DNA: TGTGCCTCAACGGGACCCCGAGGCACTGAAGCTTTCTTT. Translated, it gives CASTGPRGTEAFF.

Many counts were recorded for this clonotype. The gene calls are TRBV7-6 and TRBJ2-5, with TRBD1 matching over 7 bases. The CDR3 spans 15 residues. J gave up 1 base and V 2 bases, and 4 bases lay outside the gene matches. CDR1 and CDR2 (germline): SGHVS, FNYEAQ. CDR3 nucleotides: TGTGCCAGCAGCTTATACGGGACAGCCCAAGAGACCCAGTACTTC. Translation: CASSLYGTAQETQYF.

The chain has TRBV20-1 and TRBJ2-3, with 9 positions matching TRBD2. Germline V gives CDR1 DFQATT, CDR2 SNEGSKA (reference sequence). The CDR3 runs 15 residues. The junction had 5 bases not matched to a gene; V was cut back by 3 bases and J by 1 base. CDR3 region: CSASRREGGTDTQYF. The CDR3 nucleotides are TGCAGTGCTAGTCGGCGGGAGGGCGGCACAGATACGCAGTATTTT.

J is TRBJ2-2 and V is TRBV10-3, with D unresolved. V lost 7 bases, J lost 2 bases, and 8 bases lay in between. Germline V gene sequence: CDR1 ENHRY, CDR2 SYGVKD. The CDR3 loop spans 13 amino acids. CDR3 loop: CAINGPNTGELFF. The CDR3 DNA reads TGTGCCATCAATGGGCCCAACACCGGGGAGCTGTTTTTT.

The chain is built from TRBV20-1 and TRBJ2-1; 9 bases match TRBD2. Germline CDR1 reads DFQATT; CDR2 reads SNEGSKA (reference sequence). V shed 5 bases and J 1 base; nucleotides not matched to a gene: 6. The CDR3 is 15 residues long. The CDR3 loop is CSAPRLAASYNEQFF. CDR3 DNA: TGCAGTGCTCCCCGACTAGCGGCTTCCTACAATGAGCAGTTCTTC.

This clonotype was seen more than once but under ten times. The genes are TRBV29-1 and TRBJ2-5, with D tentatively TRBD2 (5 bases). Germline V gene lookup returns CDR1 SQVTM and CDR2 ANQGSEA. The CDR3 is 12 residues long. V gave up 4 bases and J gave up 3 bases, with 9 bases separating them. The CDR3 loop is CSVGGSEETQYF. The DNA for the CDR3 is TGCAGCGTTGGAGGGTCGGAAGAGACCCAGTACTTC.

This chain links TRBV5-1 with TRBJ2-3; 7 bases align to TRBD2. The CDR3 runs 15 residues. Trimming cost V 7 bases and J 0 bases; bases outside gene matches: 8. Per germline, CDR1 SGHRS and CDR2 YFSETQ. CDR3 in amino acids: CASAIAGRSTDTQYF. DNA for the CDR3: TGCGCCAGCGCCATAGCGGGCCGAAGCACAGATACGCAGTATTTT.

This clonotype was observed a handful of times. The rearrangement joins TRBV15 to TRBJ1-5; D is possibly TRBD1 (6 bases). The CDR3 length is 16 residues. CDR1 is LNHNV, CDR2 YYDKDF, per germline (reference sequence). The V gene lost 6 bases and the J gene lost 4 bases, with 19 bases spanning the gap. The CDR3 loop is CATRGTFGQSNQPQHF. DNA for the CDR3: TGTGCCACCAGGGGCACCTTCGGACAGTCAAATCAGCCCCAGCATTTT.

This clonotype came up a few times. V and J are TRBV6-6 and TRBJ2-5; TRBD1 might be the D (6 bases). The CDR3 consists of 14 residues. Germline loops: CDR1 MNHNY, CDR2 SVGAGI (reference sequence). V dropped 0 bases and J dropped 5 bases, with 10 bases sitting between them. The CDR3 loop is CASSYSRGAETQYF. The CDR3 nucleotides read TGTGCCAGCAGTTACTCCAGGGGCGCGGAGACCCAGTACTTC.

The chain has TRBV5-1 and TRBJ2-3, with D possibly matching TRBD1 (7 bases). CDR1 is SGHRS and CDR2 is YFSETQ in the germline V gene. This CDR3 is built from 13 residues. Trimming took 8 bases from V and 4 from J, leaving 14 bases between them. CDR3 nucleotide sequence: TGCGCCAGTTCCGACAGGGAGGCAGATACGCAGTATTTT. This codes for CASSDREADTQYF.

The J gene is TRBJ2-3, the V gene TRBV27; D uncertain. Germline V lookup: CDR1 MNHEY, CDR2 SMNVEV (reference sequence). The germline V and J ends were trimmed by 3 bases and 2 bases, with 6 bases remaining between them. The CDR3 is 13 amino acids. CDR3 residues: CASSFLNTDTQYF. CDR3 nucleotide sequence: TGTGCCAGCAGTTTTCTCAACACAGATACGCAGTATTTT.

This clonotype was observed a few times. V and J are TRBV7-8 and TRBJ2-7; D is possibly TRBD2 (6 bases). CDR3 size: 12 residues. Germline V lookup: CDR1 SGHVS, CDR2 FQNEAQ. Trimming cost V 5 bases and J 4 bases, with 9 bases left between them. In DNA, the CDR3 is TGTGCCAGCAGCACCGGGACTTACGAGCAGTACTTC. Translating it yields CASSTGTYEQYF.

The CDR3, as DNA: TGTGCCAGCAGTTTATGGAACACAGATACGCAGTATTTT. The encoded protein is CASSLWNTDTQYF. The chain is built from TRBV12-3 or TRBV12-4 and TRBJ2-3; D is uncertain. Deletions cut 2 bases from V and 2 bases from J, with 5 bases between. The CDR3 covers 13 residues.